This TCR beta chain was documented in a study of blood T cells in healthy people across ages. Study-wide findings and caveats: Greater diversity and more naive CD4+ cells were seen in long-lived donors than in aged donors.

Together with a sample-barcoded 5' primer, a J-beta primer mix was included in a second PCR lasting about 7 to 11 cycles. With 12 random nucleotides, a template-switch adaptor tagged each individual cDNA molecule. TCRdb independently ran MiXCR on the 5' RACE reads; one entry per CDR3 protein. The sample yields 1.5 million to 2 million distinct CDR3 sequences, roughly 49% seen once. On this clonotype: Its antigen remains unidentified.

The germline V gene has CDR1 SGHTA and CDR2 FQGNSA. This CDR3 comprises 13 residues. Trimming cost V 11 bases and J 7 bases; bases outside gene matches: 10. Russia was home to the donors, healthy Caucasian individuals aged roughly 6 to 90. Staff drew 8 to 10 milliliters of peripheral blood from each donor. Source material: blood. V and J are TRBV7-2 and TRBJ1-4; TRBD1 agrees at 7 bases. The TCR comes from a woman aged 40 to 55 in good health. The CDR3 loop is CASRDRAAEKLFF. CDR3 nucleotide sequence: TGTGCCTCCAGAGACAGGGCCGCTGAAAAACTGTTTTTT.